This TCR beta chain comes out of a study of cytomegalovirus exposure and HLA in healthy donors. The CDR3 is 13 amino acids. Note on this clone: The antigen is undetermined.

Study outcomes and limitations: Some TCR beta chains (roughly 160 of them) were listed as cytomegalovirus-associated. The sole available immune exposure information was CMV serostatus.

Use of 60 Vbeta and 13 Jbeta primers characterized the PCR. The data were produced by immunoSEQ multiplex PCR, yet TCRdb's version contains in-frame clones alone and is incomplete. The sample lists about 160,000 clones; about 72% were seen once. The sample was PBMCs. J is TRBJ1-2 and V is TRBV21-1; the table's D call TRBD1 went unverified against the DNA. TRBV21-1 is shown as a pseudogene. This receptor was identified in a man between 60 and 75 years old in good health and CMV-seronegative. CDR3 sequence (DNA): TGTGCCAGCAGCACGACAGGGATTTATGGCTACACCTTC. Amino acid sequence: CASSTTGIYGYTF.